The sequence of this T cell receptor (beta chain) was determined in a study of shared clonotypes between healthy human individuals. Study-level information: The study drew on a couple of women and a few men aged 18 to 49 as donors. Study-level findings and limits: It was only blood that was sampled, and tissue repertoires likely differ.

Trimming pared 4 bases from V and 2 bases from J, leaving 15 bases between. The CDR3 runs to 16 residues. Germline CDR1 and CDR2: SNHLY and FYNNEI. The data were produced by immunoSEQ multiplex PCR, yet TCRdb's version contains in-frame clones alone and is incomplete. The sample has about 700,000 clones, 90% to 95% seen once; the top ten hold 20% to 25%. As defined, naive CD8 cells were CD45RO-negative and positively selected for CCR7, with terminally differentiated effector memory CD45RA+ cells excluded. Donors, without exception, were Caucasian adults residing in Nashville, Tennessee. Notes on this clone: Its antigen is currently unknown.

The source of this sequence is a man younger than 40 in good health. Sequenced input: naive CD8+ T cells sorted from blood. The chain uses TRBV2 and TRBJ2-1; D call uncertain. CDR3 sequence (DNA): TGTGCCAGCAGTGCGGTTTCGGCCAGAACCTACAATGAGCAGTTCTTC. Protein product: CASSAVSARTYNEQFF.